The rows below give T cell receptor beta chains drawn from one sample of a study of cytomegalovirus exposure and HLA in healthy donors. Data came from immunoSEQ multiplex PCR; TCRdb stores just in-frame clones and leaves some out. The data show roughly 120,000 clones, with roughly 80% seen just once and 4.5% to 5% held by the top ten. The sequencing sample was made of PBMCs. The receptors originated from a man in his fifties in good health and CMV-seropositive. Each CDR3 is given with its conserved first and last residue.

V gene,J gene,CDR3 protein
TRBV7-6,TRBJ2-7,CASSPRTGGDEQYF
TRBV2,TRBJ2-5,CASSDDRGRQTQYF
TRBV12-5,TRBJ2-5,CASGLDGAIQETQYF
TRBV18,TRBJ2-7,CASSPGDRGYEQYF
TRBV5-1,TRBJ1-1,CASSRDRGSNTEAFF
TRBV30,TRBJ1-2,CAWTPPRAQGDYGYTF
TRBV2,TRBJ2-1,CASTAAGSHFNEQFF
TRBV19,TRBJ2-7,CASRSRRSSYEQYF
TRBV6-6,TRBJ1-1,CASIHTLGAGGTEAFF
TRBV28,TRBJ1-2,CASSSSAQTGPFYGYTF
TRBV9,TRBJ1-1,CASSRGQGITEAFF
TRBV4-3,TRBJ1-1,CASSQEGGVGRGAFF
TRBV6-1,TRBJ2-5,CASSVGTGRETQYF
TRBV9,TRBJ2-3,CASSITSGGGTDTQYF
TRBV30,TRBJ1-2,CAWRAQPGYGYTF
TRBV4-2,TRBJ1-5,CASSQAGQGSNQPQHF
TRBV15,TRBJ1-5,CATSQGGLGPQHF
TRBV7-9,TRBJ1-6,CASSSLEGYSPLHF
TRBV9,TRBJ2-6,CASSVGLAGASGANVLTF
TRBV6-1,-,CASTSGQSLHEQYF
TRBV6-6,TRBJ2-1,CASNPERASYNEQFF
TRBV11-2,TRBJ1-4,CASSLGVGSHEKLFF
TRBV4-2,TRBJ2-3,CASSQGAGGADTQYF
TRBV4-2,TRBJ2-1,CASSQDRPGSYNEQFF
TRBV18,TRBJ1-4,CASSPGRGVNEKLFF
TRBV6-5,TRBJ2-3,CASNRSPSTDTQYF
TRBV28,TRBJ1-2,CASSIQGSYGYTF
TRBV5-1,TRBJ2-7,CASRRLDTFYEQYF
TRBV19,TRBJ2-6,CASSFRALTAGANVLTF
TRBV5-1,TRBJ2-5,CASSFRGETQYF
TRBV4-1,TRBJ1-5,CASSPLGGAANQPQHF
TRBV2,TRBJ2-3,CASSWTSGGRATDTQYF
TRBV5-1,TRBJ1-1,CASSPGEDRGTEAFF
TRBV30,TRBJ1-1,CAWSVPGSLAFF
TRBV18,TRBJ2-2,CASSPNQGASGELFF
TRBV13,TRBJ1-1,CASSAGTPFRQTEAFF
TRBV7-3,TRBJ1-1,CASSPRGGSSEAFF
TRBV4-1,TRBJ2-2,CASSHLGLAGPTNTGELFF
TRBV30,TRBJ1-5,CAWSAGWGSQPQHF
TRBV7-2,TRBJ1-2,CASSSGVAGGGYTF
TRBV5-1,TRBJ1-1,CASSLTGTGYPNTEAFF
TRBV25-1,TRBJ2-3,CASSTLGQGVTDTQYF
TRBV28,TRBJ1-5,CASRVANQPQHF
TRBV2,TRBJ2-4,CASGTGLAENIQYF
TRBV6-1,TRBJ1-5,CASSRGGYSNQPQHF
TRBV4-1,TRBJ1-1,CASSLWAGAEAFF
TRBV28,TRBJ1-1,CASSLYAEAFF
TRBV29-1,TRBJ2-7,CSVEDRTQTYEQYF
TRBV6-6,TRBJ2-5,CASSTTGDQETQYF
TRBV7-2,TRBJ1-5,CASSLLMYGGNQPQHF
TRBV5-6,TRBJ2-3,CASSLGVTGVKDTQYF
TRBV28,TRBJ1-6,CASSSRTAFNSPLHF
TRBV4-2,TRBJ1-1,CASSQDRQVGTEAFF
TRBV29-1,TRBJ2-1,CSVDRTAYNEQFF
TRBV20-1,TRBJ1-1,CSARGAGEAFF
TRBV5-1,TRBJ2-2,CASSLVLRAGELFF
TRBV9,TRBJ1-4,CASSVSEGGEKLFF
TRBV7-8,TRBJ2-7,CASSSRQGLSSYEQYF
TRBV5-1,TRBJ1-6,CASSAEDRLFSPLHF